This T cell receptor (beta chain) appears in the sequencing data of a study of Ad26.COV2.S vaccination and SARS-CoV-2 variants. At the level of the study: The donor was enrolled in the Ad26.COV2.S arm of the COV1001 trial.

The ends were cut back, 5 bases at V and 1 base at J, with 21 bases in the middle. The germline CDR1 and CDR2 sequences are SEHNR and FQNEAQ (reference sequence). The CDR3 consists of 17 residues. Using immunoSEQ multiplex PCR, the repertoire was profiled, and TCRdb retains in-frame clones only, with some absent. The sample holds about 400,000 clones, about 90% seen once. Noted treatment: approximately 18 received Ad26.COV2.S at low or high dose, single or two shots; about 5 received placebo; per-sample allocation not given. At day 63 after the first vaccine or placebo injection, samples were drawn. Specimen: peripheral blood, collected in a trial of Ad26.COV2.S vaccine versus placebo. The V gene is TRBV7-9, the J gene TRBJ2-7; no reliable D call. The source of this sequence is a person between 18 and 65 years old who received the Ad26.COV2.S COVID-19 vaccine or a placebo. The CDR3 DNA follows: TGTGCCAGCAGCCCCCGGGCGGCCCAATACGGGTCCTACGAGCAGTACTTC. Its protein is CASSPRAAQYGSYEQYF. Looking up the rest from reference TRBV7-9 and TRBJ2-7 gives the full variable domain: DTGVSQNPRHKITKRGQNVTFRCDPISEHNRLYWYRQTLGQGPEFLTYFQNEAQLEKSRLLSDRFSAERPKGSFSTLEIQRTEQGDSAMYLCASSPRAAQYGSYEQYFGPGTRLTVT.